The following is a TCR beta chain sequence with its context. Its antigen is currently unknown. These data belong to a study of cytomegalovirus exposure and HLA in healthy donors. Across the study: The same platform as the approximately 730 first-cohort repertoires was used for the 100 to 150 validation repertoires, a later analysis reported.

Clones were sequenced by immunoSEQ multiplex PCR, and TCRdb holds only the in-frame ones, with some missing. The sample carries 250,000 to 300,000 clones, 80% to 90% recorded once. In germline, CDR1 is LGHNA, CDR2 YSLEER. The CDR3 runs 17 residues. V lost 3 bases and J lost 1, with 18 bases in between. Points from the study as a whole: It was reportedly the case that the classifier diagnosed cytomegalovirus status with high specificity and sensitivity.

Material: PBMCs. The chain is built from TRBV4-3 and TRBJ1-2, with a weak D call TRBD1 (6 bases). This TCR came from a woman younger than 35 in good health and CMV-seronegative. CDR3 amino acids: CASSQGSGDTHNYGYTF. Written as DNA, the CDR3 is TGCGCCAGCAGCCAGGGAAGCGGGGACACCCATAACTATGGCTACACCTTC.